This T cell receptor beta chain was sequenced for a study of response to subunit inactivated influenza vaccine. As for this clonotype: What it recognizes is unknown.

TCRdb re-derived calls from the RT-PCR reads in MiXCR, one entry per CDR3 protein. The table includes around 760,000 distinct CDR3 sequences, 14% detected once. The study, taken as a whole, reports: The authors proposed limited new T cell recruitment per seasonal influenza vaccination.

V was cut by 4 bases and J by 0 bases, with 12 bases left in between. The germline V gene has CDR1 SGHKS and CDR2 YYEKEE (reference sequence). The length of the CDR3 is 15 residues. This sequence joins TRBV5-5 and TRBJ2-3, with D tentatively TRBD1 or TRBD2 (5 bases each). The material was PBMCs from blood, obtained 14 to 15 days before vaccination. This clonotype was obtained from a man aged 50 or older who received an inactivated influenza vaccine. Here the CDR3 reads CASSPVGVSTDTQYF. The CDR3 region has the DNA TGTGCCAGCAGCCCGGTGGGGGTTAGCACAGATACGCAGTATTTT.